The 4 T cell receptor beta chains presented below share a single source sample, sequenced in a study of blood T cell repertoires in COVID-19. TCRdb's table, derived via immunoSEQ multiplex PCR, lists solely in-frame clones and lacks some. The sample has 200,000 to 250,000 clones, about 80% seen once. Sequences were obtained from peripheral blood. These receptors were obtained from an elderly woman with COVID-19, enrolled during active disease.

The V and J genes are TRBV23-1 and TRBJ2-1; no reliable D call. TRBV23-1 carries the ORF label, with uncertain function. V gave up 0 bases and J gave up 5 bases, with 14 bases separating them. The CDR3 contains 16 residues. The CDR3 loop is CASSQSNPYTHNEQFF. The CDR3 DNA follows: TGCGCCAGCAGTCAATCGAACCCATACACACACAATGAGCAGTTCTTC.

The chain is built from TRBV5-3 and TRBJ2-7; the D gene is possibly TRBD2 (6 bases). TRBV5-3 counts as an open reading frame of uncertain function. Between the trimmed V and J ends, which lost 2 bases and 2 bases, there was a span of 14 bases. CDR3 length: 15 residues. CDR3 sequence: CARSFWTTFPYEQYF. The CDR3 DNA reads as TGTGCCAGAAGCTTCTGGACTACTTTCCCCTACGAGCAGTACTTC.

This clone was counted a single time. The chain couples TRBV2 to TRBJ2-7; possible D gene TRBD2, 6 bases. CDR3 size: 14 residues. V dropped 5 bases and J dropped 1 base, with 12 bases sitting between them. Germline CDR1 reads SNHLY; CDR2 reads FYNNEI. The CDR3 nucleotides are TGTGCCAGCAGTTCGGGACTGGGTTCCTACGAGCAGTACTTC. It yields the protein CASSSGLGSYEQYF.

This chain uses TRBV6-5 with TRBJ1-1; tentative D call: TRBD1 (5 bases). The CDR3 has 13 amino acids. Trimming removed 6 bases at V and 2 bases at J, with 10 bases between. CDR1 is MNHEY, CDR2 SVGAGI, per germline. As DNA, the CDR3 is TGTGCCAGCAGCCACACAGGAAACACTGAAGCTTTCTTT. Protein product: CASSHTGNTEAFF.